The 21 T cell receptor beta chains reported below all come from one sample, sequenced in a study of blood T cells in healthy people across ages. The authors ran a second PCR of 7 to 11 cycles using a sample-barcoded 5' primer and a J-beta primer mix. Via MiXCR, TCRdb re-called the 5' RACE reads, giving one row per CDR3 protein. The table lists 550,000 to 600,000 distinct CDR3 sequences, 45% to 55% of them singletons. What was sequenced was blood. These receptors all come from a man aged 80 or over in good health.

The chain has TRBV20-1 and TRBJ2-1, with TRBD2 identical over 9 bases. V dropped 5 bases and J dropped 6; count of bases not matched to a gene: 11. CDR1 and CDR2 from the germline V gene are DFQATT and SNEGSKA (reference sequence). The CDR3 totals 15 residues. CDR3 protein: CSAPKGGRGANEQFF. In nucleotides, the CDR3 is TGCAGTGCTCCGAAGGGCGGGAGGGGTGCCAATGAGCAGTTCTTC.

The CDR3 DNA reads TGCGCCAGCAGCTTGGGGGCAGGCCCTCAAGAGACCCAGTACTTC. Its protein product is CASSLGAGPQETQYF. V and J are TRBV5-1 and TRBJ2-5; D is unclear. Germline V gene data show CDR1 as SGHRS and CDR2 as YFSETQ. This CDR3 region has 15 residues. V was shortened by 0 bases and J by 2 bases, with 11 bases between the two germline ends.

A few counts support this clonotype. J is TRBJ1-4 and V is TRBV7-9; D gene unclear. Between the trimmed V and J ends, which lost 5 bases and 0 bases, there was a span of 10 bases. Germline CDR1 SEHNR, CDR2 FQNEAQ (reference sequence). The CDR3 extends over 15 amino acids. The CDR3 region is CASSPGGATNEKLFF. CDR3 nucleotide sequence: TGTGCCAGCAGCCCAGGCGGGGCAACTAATGAAAAACTGTTTTTT.

A few counts support this clonotype. The genes are TRBV9 and TRBJ2-5; D possibly corresponds to TRBD2 (6 bases). The CDR3 has 16 amino acids. Trimming took off 0 bases at V and 1 base at J, with 13 bases between the two ends. Germline CDR1 reads SGDLS; CDR2 reads YYNGEE. The CDR3 spells CASSVGASEGQETQYF. The CDR3 DNA reads as TGTGCCAGCAGCGTAGGGGCTAGCGAGGGCCAAGAGACCCAGTACTTC.

This clonotype was detected many times. Mismatch with germline at one junction end may stem from a read error. This chain links TRBV7-9 with TRBJ2-5; 10 nucleotides agree with TRBD2. The CDR3 has 13 amino acids. Germline CDR1 and CDR2: SEHNR and FQNEAQ (reference sequence). The CDR3 DNA follows: TGCGCCAGCAGCTCTAGCGGGAGTGAGACCCAGTACTTC. Translation gives CASSSSGSETQYF. The whole variable domain, filled in from reference TRBV7-9 and TRBJ2-5, reads DTGVSQNPRHKITKRGQNVTFRCDPISEHNRLYWYRQTLGQGPEFLTYFQNEAQLEKSRLLSDRFSAERPKGSFSTLEIQRTEQGDSAMYLCASSSSGSETQYFGPGTRLLVL.

This clonotype was recorded a few times. The rearrangement uses TRBV11-2 and TRBJ2-5; no clear D. V was clipped by 2 bases and J by 4 bases, with 11 bases between them. Germline lookup yields CDR1 SGHAT and CDR2 FQNNGV. The length of the CDR3 is 14 residues. In DNA form, the CDR3 reads TGTGCCAGCAGCTTAAGCACAGTGAGAGAGACCCAGTACTTC. It encodes CASSLSTVRETQYF.

The CDR3 region is CGDRLAGRNEQFF. In nucleotides, the CDR3 is TGCGGTGATCGGCTAGCGGGACGCAATGAGCAGTTCTTC. V is TRBV20-1 and J is TRBJ2-1; 9 bases match TRBD2. The length of the CDR3 is 13 residues. Germline assignment: CDR1 DFQATT and CDR2 SNEGSKA (reference sequence).

This chain connects TRBV12-3 or TRBV12-4 to TRBJ2-5; TRBD2 aligns across 11 bases. The CDR3 contains 14 residues. V was pared by 7 bases and J by 5 bases, with 6 bases of the junction left unmatched. The CDR3 loop is CASTPSGRKETQYF. CDR3 DNA sequence: TGTGCCAGCACCCCTAGCGGGAGGAAGGAGACCCAGTACTTC.

V is TRBV5-1 and J is TRBJ2-5, with D uncertain. CDR1 is SGHRS and CDR2 is YFSETQ in the germline V gene. This CDR3 is built from 18 residues. V shed 0 bases and J shed 2 bases, with 20 bases lying between them. The CDR3 region has the DNA TGCGCCAGCAGCTTGGGCTCCCCCCGGGCAGATAAGCAAGAGACCCAGTACTTC. Translated, it gives CASSLGSPRADKQETQYF.

On this clonotype: Compared with germline, one end of the junction differs, possibly owing to a read error. This rearrangement joins TRBV20-1 to TRBJ1-2; D remains unclear. Germline CDR1 and CDR2: DFQATT and SNEGSKA (reference sequence). The CDR3 spans 10 residues. The CDR3 coding sequence is TGTGGCAGCTTTAACTATGGCTACACCTTC. It is translated as CGSFNYGYTF.

The rearrangement links TRBV10-3 to TRBJ2-1; D perhaps matches TRBD1 (5 bases). Deletions cut 2 bases from V and 5 bases from J, with 13 bases between. Germline V gene data show CDR1 as ENHRY and CDR2 as SYGVKD. This CDR3 is 15 amino acids long. The DNA of the CDR3 is TGTGCCATCAGTGAGGGAGCAGGGTCAAACAATGAGCAGTTCTTC. Translating gives CAISEGAGSNNEQFF.

J is TRBJ1-5 and V is TRBV20-1; D not resolved. V was clipped by 0 bases and J by 1 base, with 7 bases between them. Germline CDR1 is DFQATT and CDR2 is SNEGSKA (reference sequence). The CDR3 loop spans 14 amino acids. CDR3 protein: CSARDQGSNQPQHF. The CDR3 DNA reads as TGCAGTGCTAGAGATCAAGGGAGCAATCAGCCCCAGCATTTT.

This clonotype was seen a handful of times. V and J are TRBV9 and TRBJ2-7; D could derive from TRBD1 or TRBD2 (5 bases each). Trimming took 0 bases from V and 2 from J, leaving 12 bases between them. The CDR3 is made up of 15 amino acids. The germline CDR1 and CDR2 sequences are SGDLS and YYNGEE. The CDR3: CASSVDQGVTYEQYF. The CDR3 nucleotides read TGTGCCAGCAGCGTAGATCAGGGAGTTACCTACGAGCAGTACTTC.

The CDR3 DNA follows: TGTGCCAGCAGCTCGGGACTAGCGGGGGATGTGGATGAGCAGTTCTTC. Its protein product is CASSSGLAGDVDEQFF. The rearrangement joins TRBV7-9 to TRBJ2-1; 14 positions agree with TRBD2. There are 16 residues in the CDR3. The junction had 7 bases not matched to a gene; V was cut back by 4 bases and J by 8 bases. Germline loops: CDR1 SEHNR, CDR2 FQNEAQ (reference sequence).

The chain employs TRBV15 and TRBJ1-1; no firm D call. CDR1 and CDR2 (germline): LNHNV, YYDKDF (reference sequence). This CDR3 has 14 residues. The V end lost 0 bases, the J end lost 8 bases, and 13 bases lay between the germline ends. The CDR3 loop reads CATSREEGRREAFF. CDR3 nucleotides: TGTGCCACCAGCAGAGAAGAAGGGCGTCGAGAAGCTTTCTTT.

The chain combines TRBV28 with TRBJ2-1, with D perhaps matching TRBD1 or TRBD2 (5 bases each). The CDR3 consists of 16 residues. The V end was cut by 2 bases, the J end by 9 bases, with 20 bases between. Germline lookup yields CDR1 MDHEN and CDR2 SYDVKM. The CDR3 region has the DNA TGTGCCAGCAGTTTAGGTGGGGCGTCGGTTCGGGGTGAGCAGTTCTTC. Encoded protein: CASSLGGASVRGEQFF.

The chain joins TRBV24-1 to TRBJ2-1; the D is unclear. CDR3 length equals 12 residues. The germline V gene encodes CDR1 KGHDR and CDR2 SFDVKD. Between the trimmed V and J ends, which lost 3 bases and 4 bases, there was a span of 3 bases. The CDR3 region is CATSDAYNEQFF. The CDR3 bases are TGTGCCACCAGTGATGCGTACAATGAGCAGTTCTTC.

This chain connects TRBV7-2 to TRBJ2-7, with D maybe TRBD2 (5 bases). The CDR3 loop spans 15 amino acids. Germline values: CDR1 SGHTA, CDR2 FQGNSA. V was shortened by 4 bases and J by 6 bases, with 19 bases between the two germline ends. The CDR3 nucleotides read TGTGCCAGCAGCTCCAGAGGGCTTTCAGCTCTCGAGCAGTACTTC. Amino acid sequence: CASSSRGLSALEQYF.

The chain has TRBV5-6 and TRBJ2-7; D tentatively reads TRBD1 or TRBD2 (5 bases each). The V gene's germline CDR1 is SGHDT and CDR2 YYEEEE. CDR3 length equals 16 residues. V lost 2 bases to trimming and J lost 0 bases, with 15 bases between them. The CDR3 region has the DNA TGTGCCAGCAGCTTTGGGGTGGGACGGACCTCCTACGAGCAGTACTTC. Its protein is CASSFGVGRTSYEQYF.

This clonotype was observed a few times. The genes are TRBV29-1 and TRBJ2-1, with TRBD2 matching 12 bases. V shed 5 bases and J 5 bases; nucleotides not matched to a gene: 4. This CDR3 contains 14 residues. CDR1 and CDR2 (germline): SQVTM, ANQGSEA. As DNA, the CDR3 is TGCAGCGTTAAGACTAGCGGGAGTAACAATGAGCAGTTCTTC. Translation gives CSVKTSGSNNEQFF.

The rearrangement links TRBV11-3 to TRBJ2-4; D ambiguous. With 2 bases removed from V and 9 bases from J, the gap between germline ends came to 8 bases. CDR3 length: 12 residues. CDR1 and CDR2 (germline): SGHNT, YENEEA. CDR3 residues: CASSLNTGIQYF. DNA of the CDR3: TGTGCCAGCAGCTTAAATACCGGCATTCAGTACTTC.